Listed below are T cell receptor beta chains from one sample, sequenced in a study of shared clonotypes between healthy human individuals. Profiled with immunoSEQ multiplex PCR; TCRdb holds only in-frame clones, not every one. This table has 600,000 to 750,000 clones, over 55% appearing once. Sequencing was carried out using memory CD4+ T cells sorted from blood. These TCRs come from a woman aged 30 to 39 in good health. CDR3s include the opening cysteine and the closing phenylalanine or tryptophan. Fields, in order: D gene, clone size, J gene, V gene, CDR3 length, CDR3 protein, CDR3 DNA. D genes are given only for firm matches. Some rows mark clone size as missing; the rest say once, few, many or name a class of expanded clone.

>TRBD1|-|TRBJ2-7|TRBV6-5|13
CASSYDRGNEQYF
TGTGCCAGCAGTTACGACAGGGGGAACGAGCAGTACTTC
>-|-|TRBJ1-2|TRBV2|14
CASSEKGSNYGYTF
TGTGCCAGCAGTGAAAAGGGCTCCAACTATGGCTACACCTTC
>-|-|TRBJ2-3|TRBV29-1|11
CSVNVGDTQYF
TGCAGCGTAAATGTGGGAGATACGCAGTATTTT
>TRBD1|-|TRBJ2-6|TRBV18|19
CASSRAVTGVDSGANVLTF
TGTGCCAGCTCACGCGCTGTGACAGGGGTTGACTCTGGGGCCAACGTCCTGACTTTC
>TRBD2|-|TRBJ2-3|TRBV2|16
CAAQALAGMRPDTQYF
TGTGCCGCTCAAGCGCTAGCGGGAATGAGGCCAGATACGCAGTATTTT
>-|-|TRBJ1-1|TRBV19|14
CASSIWDVGTEAFF
TGTGCCAGTAGTATATGGGACGTCGGCACTGAAGCTTTCTTT
>TRBD1|once|TRBJ2-2|TRBV5-1|15
CASSVGGTGRGELFF
TGCGCCAGCAGCGTCGGCGGGACAGGTCGTGGGGAGCTGTTTTTT
>TRBD1|few|TRBJ1-5|TRBV19|15
CASSTGAGGNQPQHF
TGTGCCAGTAGTACCGGGGCAGGGGGAAATCAGCCCCAGCATTTT
>-|once|TRBJ2-1|TRBV25-1|18
CASTSYTNRDDSFNEQFF
TGTGCCAGCACCTCCTACACGAACCGGGACGACAGTTTCAATGAGCAGTTCTTC
>-|-|TRBJ2-7|TRBV29-1|14
CSVQGRDAAYEQYF
TGCAGCGTACAGGGCCGCGATGCGGCTTACGAGCAGTACTTC
>TRBD2|-|TRBJ2-2|TRBV28|15
CASSISGSGTGELFF
TGTGCCAGCAGTATTAGCGGGAGCGGCACCGGGGAGCTGTTTTTT
>TRBD1|-|TRBJ1-1|TRBV19|13
CASSIQTGAGAFF
TGTGCCAGTAGTATCCAAACAGGGGCAGGAGCTTTCTTT
>TRBD2|many|TRBJ2-3|TRBV11-2|14
CASSFPSGVDTQYF
TGTGCCAGCAGCTTCCCTAGCGGGGTAGATACGCAGTATTTT
>TRBD1|-|TRBJ1-1|TRBV6-5|15
CASRRQTGMNTEAFF
TGTGCCAGCAGAAGACAGACAGGGATGAACACTGAAGCTTTCTTT
>TRBD1|-|TRBJ1-5|TRBV5-8|16
CASSAGQIYSNQPQHF
TGTGCCAGCAGCGCGGGACAGATCTATAGCAATCAGCCCCAGCATTTT
>-|-|TRBJ2-7|TRBV18|12
CASSPNPYEQYF
TGTGCCAGCTCACCTAACCCCTACGAGCAGTACTTC
>-|-|TRBJ2-1|TRBV2|14
CASSDRRSYNEQFF
TGTGCCAGCAGTGACCGACGCTCCTACAATGAGCAGTTCTTC
>-|-|TRBJ2-7|TRBV2|14
CASTRAGDSYEQYF
TGTGCCAGCACCCGGGCCGGGGACTCCTACGAGCAGTACTTC
>-|-|TRBJ2-7|TRBV19|16
CAITPWEGGSSYEQYF
TGTGCCATCACACCCTGGGAGGGGGGAAGCTCCTACGAGCAGTACTTC
>-|-|TRBJ2-7|TRBV11-1|14
CASSLRAEPYEQYF
TGTGCCAGCAGCTTACGGGCGGAGCCCTACGAGCAGTACTTC
>TRBD1|-|TRBJ2-7|TRBV6-6|15
CASSYGTGKTYEQYF
TGTGCCAGCAGTTATGGGACAGGAAAGACCTACGAGCAGTACTTC
>-|-|TRBJ1-1|TRBV5-1|15
CASSLDRSSNTEAFF
TGCGCCAGCAGCTTGGACAGGTCCTCGAACACTGAAGCTTTCTTT
>-|-|TRBJ2-3|TRBV29-1|13
CSVEGQGTDTQYF
TGCAGCGTTGAAGGGCAGGGCACAGATACGCAGTATTTT
>TRBD1|-|TRBJ1-5|TRBV2|13
CASRGTGNQPQHF
TGTGCCAGCAGGGGGACAGGTAATCAGCCCCAGCATTTT
>-|-|TRBJ1-4|TRBV18|17
CASSPPRAETLNEKLFF
TGTGCCAGCTCACCGCCACGAGCGGAGACCCTTAATGAAAAACTGTTTTTT
>-|few|TRBJ1-2|TRBV4-3|15
CASSQPPTVNGGYTF
TGCGCCAGCAGCCAACCCCCGACAGTTAATGGGGGCTACACCTTC
>-|-|TRBJ2-1|TRBV19|14
CASSRQAAYNEQFF
TGTGCCAGTAGTAGACAGGCGGCCTACAATGAGCAGTTCTTC
>TRBD1|few|TRBJ2-1|TRBV7-3|17
CASSNSVGDSSYNEQFF
TGTGCCAGCAGTAACTCAGTGGGGGACAGTTCCTACAATGAGCAGTTCTTC
>-|-|TRBJ1-1|TRBV2|14
CASSELGTNTEAFF
TGTGCCAGCAGTGAACTGGGGACGAACACTGAAGCTTTCTTT
>-|-|TRBJ2-1|TRBV4-1|13
CASSRLLQGEQFF
TGCGCCAGCAGCCGCCTTCTCCAGGGTGAGCAGTTCTTC
>TRBD2|-|TRBJ2-7|TRBV5-1|16
CASSFSGQTGGYEQYF
TGCGCCAGCAGCTTCTCCGGGCAGACGGGGGGTTACGAGCAGTACTTC
>-|few|TRBJ2-7|TRBV6-5|11
CASSYGESQYF
TGTGCCAGCAGTTACGGGGAGTCTCAGTACTTC
>TRBD2|many|TRBJ2-3|TRBV11-2|15
CASIRGGFSTDTQYF
TGTGCCAGCATTCGGGGGGGTTTTAGCACAGATACGCAGTATTTT
>-|-|TRBJ2-1|TRBV15|15
CATSRGTQLYNEQFF
TGTGCCACCAGCAGAGGGACACAGCTATACAATGAGCAGTTCTTC
>-|-|TRBJ2-4|TRBV2|12
CASSEGRFSRYF
TGTGCCAGCAGTGAAGGTCGGTTCTCGAGGTACTTC
>-|-|TRBJ1-3|TRBV18|14
CASSPNRDGNTIYF
TGTGCCAGCTCACCTAACAGGGATGGAAACACCATATATTTT
>TRBD1|few|TRBJ1-2|TRBV28|15
CASSLGQGDTYGYTF
TGTGCCAGCAGTTTAGGCCAGGGGGACACCTATGGCTACACCTTC
>-|-|TRBJ2-1|TRBV11-2|13
CASSFLVDNEQFF
TGTGCCAGCAGCTTTCTCGTCGACAATGAGCAGTTCTTC